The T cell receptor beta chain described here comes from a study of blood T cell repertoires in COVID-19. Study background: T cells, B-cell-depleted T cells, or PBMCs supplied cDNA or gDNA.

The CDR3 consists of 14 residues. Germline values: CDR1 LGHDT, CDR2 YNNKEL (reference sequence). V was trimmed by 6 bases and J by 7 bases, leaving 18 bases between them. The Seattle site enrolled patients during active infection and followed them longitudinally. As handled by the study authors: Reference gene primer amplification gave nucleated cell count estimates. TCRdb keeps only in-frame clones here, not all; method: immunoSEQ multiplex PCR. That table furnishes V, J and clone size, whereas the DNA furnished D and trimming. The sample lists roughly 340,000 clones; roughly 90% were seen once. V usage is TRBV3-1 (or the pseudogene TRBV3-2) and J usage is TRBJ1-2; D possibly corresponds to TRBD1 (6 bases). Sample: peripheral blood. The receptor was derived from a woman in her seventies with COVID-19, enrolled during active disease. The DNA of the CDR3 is TGTGCCAGCAGGGGTGGGACAACCGCCTCTGGCTACACCTTC. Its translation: CASRGGTTASGYTF.